What follows are 18 T cell receptor beta chains derived from one specimen sequenced in a study of metastatic and nonmetastatic thyroid tumors. Each patient went into thyroid surgery without having received any treatment. TCRdb reprocessed the PCR reads via MiXCR. This sample carries about 92,000 clones, under 15% of them seen once, and the ten largest clones take 3.6%. The sequencing sample was made of blood. These receptors originate from a female donor with papillary thyroid cancer or a benign thyroid nodule (not recorded which). Some clones in this sample may be carry-over from other donors' samples.

This clone was seen repeatedly, ten times or more. This chain joins TRBV6-5 and TRBJ1-2, with a possible D match to TRBD1 (5 bases). CDR1 is MNHEY and CDR2 is SVGAGI in the germline V gene. With 0 bases removed from V and 8 bases from J, the gap between germline ends came to 10 bases. The CDR3 length is 13 residues. CDR3 nucleotide sequence: TGTGCCAGCAGTTACTCTGGGGGGGGGGGCTACACCTTC. This sequence encodes CASSYSGGGGYTF.

In this sample, this clone turned up many times. A much larger clone lies one base from this, so it may be a read error. This chain uses TRBV2 with TRBJ2-1; D call uncertain. The CDR3 is 11 residues long. The V gene's germline CDR1 is SNHLY and CDR2 FYNNEI. V lost 4 bases to trimming and J lost 3 bases, with 1 base between them. For the CDR3, the DNA is TGTGCCAGCAGTGTCTACAATGAGCAGTTCTTC. Protein: CASSVYNEQFF.

In its sample, this clone was seen many times. The chain recombines TRBV13 with TRBJ2-3, with 7 bases identical to TRBD1. The CDR3 is 14 residues long. Germline V gene lookup returns CDR1 PRHDT and CDR2 FYEKMQ (reference sequence). With V trimmed by 8 bases and J by 4 bases, 9 bases remained unmatched. The CDR3, as DNA: TGTGCCAGCGAAAAAGCCGGGACAGCAGATACGCAGTATTTT. Translated, it gives CASEKAGTADTQYF.

This clone has ten or more counts. Distinct nucleotide sequences in the sample also encode this CDR3. The chain is built from TRBV29-1 and TRBJ2-7; D possibly matches TRBD1 or TRBD2 (5 bases each). Germline CDR1 is SQVTM and CDR2 is ANQGSEA. V was trimmed by 7 bases and J by 1 base, leaving 20 bases between them. The CDR3 length is 15 residues. CDR3 sequence reads: CSAPLRGCPSYEQYF. As DNA, the CDR3 is TGCAGCGCCCCCTTGAGGGGTTGCCCTTCCTACGAGCAGTACTTC.

Ten or more counts support this clone. The chain is built from TRBV20-1 and TRBJ1-4, with D perhaps matching TRBD1 (6 bases). The CDR3 extends over 12 amino acids. Per the germline V gene, CDR1 is DFQATT and CDR2 is SNEGSKA (reference sequence). The germline V and J ends were trimmed by 5 bases and 5 bases, with 9 bases remaining between them. CDR3 nucleotides: TGCAGTGCTCCAAGGGGGAATGAAAAACTGTTTTTT. This encodes CSAPRGNEKLFF.

This clone was recorded at least ten times. The rearrangement links TRBV19 to TRBJ1-2, with D uncertain. The CDR3 extends over 13 amino acids. CDR1 and CDR2 from the germline V gene are LNHDA and SQIVND (reference sequence). The ends were cut back, 6 bases at V and 3 bases at J, with 11 bases in the middle. CDR3: CASRKDVDYGYTF. The CDR3 coding sequence is TGTGCCAGTAGGAAGGACGTAGACTATGGCTACACCTTC.

This clone has at least ten counts. The rearrangement joins TRBV24-1 to TRBJ1-5, with D maybe TRBD1 (6 bases). V was shortened by 3 bases and J by 0 bases, with 8 bases between the two germline ends. The germline CDR1 and CDR2 sequences are KGHDR and SFDVKD. The CDR3 loop spans 15 amino acids. CDR3 nucleotides: TGTGCCACCAGTGATGAGGGGGATAGCAATCAGCCCCAGCATTTT. It codes for CATSDEGDSNQPQHF.

The rearrangement uses TRBV2 and TRBJ2-3, with 9 bases that match TRBD2. CDR1 SNHLY and CDR2 FYNNEI come from the germline V gene. Trimming removed 1 base from V and 5 bases from J; junction bases left unmatched: 10. The CDR3 sequence is 17 residues long. The CDR3 DNA reads TGTGCCAGCAGTGAAGAGCGGGCGGGGGGGCATCGAGATACGCAGTATTTT. Protein sequence: CASSEERAGGHRDTQYF.

Turning to this clone: The conserved phenylalanine or tryptophan is not found at the CDR3 terminus, so this likely reflects a read error. The chain couples TRBV6-1 to TRBJ2-7; a weak D match, TRBD1 (6 bases). CDR3 length: 14 amino acids. V was pared by 5 bases and J by 1 base, with 12 bases between. Germline lookup yields CDR1 MNHNS and CDR2 SASEGT. CDR3 DNA sequence: TGTGCCAGCAGTACCAGGGGTAGGTCCTACGAGCAGTACTTA. Protein sequence: CASSTRGRSYEQYL.

This clone was seen ten or more times. The CDR3: CSARDAATGGSDTQYF. The CDR3, as DNA: TGCAGTGCTAGAGACGCCGCGACAGGGGGTTCAGATACGCAGTATTTT. The chain recombines TRBV20-1 with TRBJ2-3; 9 nucleotides align to TRBD1. Losses at the gene ends were 0 bases for V and 4 bases for J; bases not matched to a gene: 8. From germline, CDR1 is DFQATT and CDR2 SNEGSKA (reference sequence). This CDR3 spans 16 amino acids.

The rearrangement links TRBV30 to TRBJ1-5; D perhaps matches TRBD1 (5 bases). Trimming took off 3 bases at V and 1 base at J, with 13 bases between the two ends. CDR3 size: 15 residues. Germline V gives CDR1 GTSNPN, CDR2 SVGIG (reference sequence). CDR3 region: CAWSLLGGSNQPQHF. The CDR3 DNA reads as TGTGCCTGGAGCTTACTGGGGGGGAGCAATCAGCCCCAGCATTTT.

This clone has ten or more counts. V and J are TRBV9 and TRBJ1-1, with D possibly matching TRBD1 (6 bases). Germline CDR1 SGDLS, CDR2 YYNGEE. This CDR3 comprises 13 residues. Deletions cut 0 bases from V and 8 bases from J, with 11 bases between. The CDR3 loop is CASSVVGGAEAFF. For the CDR3, the DNA is TGTGCCAGCAGCGTAGTGGGGGGCGCGGAAGCTTTCTTT.

About this clone itself: Given a much more abundant clone one base away, this may be a read error. V usage is TRBV5-6 and J usage is TRBJ1-1; D is uncertain. The CDR3 runs to 11 residues. V was pared by 1 base and J by 4 bases, with 2 bases between. Germline-derived CDR1 and CDR2 are SGHDT and YYEEEE. CDR3 DNA: TGTGCCAGCAGCTTGTGCACTGAAGCTTTCTTT. Amino acid sequence: CASSLCTEAFF.

This clone was seen only a few times. One base away lies a much larger clone, so this may be a sequencing read error. V usage is TRBV20-1 and J usage is TRBJ1-2; 8 nucleotides align to TRBD1. The CDR3 runs to 13 residues. CDR1 and CDR2 (germline): DFQATT, SNEGSKA (reference sequence). The CDR3 region is CSAYRGGIEGYAF. In nucleotides, the CDR3 is TGCAGTGCCTACAGGGGGGGAATTGAGGGCTACGCCTTC.

This clone was observed a handful of times. This may arise from a read error, as a much more abundant clone is one base away. The CDR3 sequence is CASVDTGRGDTEAFF. In DNA form, the CDR3 reads TGTGCCAGCGTCGACACAGGGCGGGGGGACACTGAAGCTTTCTTT. J is TRBJ1-1 and V is TRBV28; D is perhaps TRBD1 (6 bases). The CDR3 has 15 residues. Trimming cost V 8 bases and J 3 bases, with 19 bases left between them. CDR1 MDHEN and CDR2 SYDVKM come from the germline V gene.

With regard to this clone: A much larger clone sits a single nucleotide away, making a read error possible. J is TRBJ1-2 and V is TRBV19; D remains unclear. Trimming shortened V by 1 base and J by 3 bases, and 9 bases separated the two germline ends. Germline CDR1 reads LNHDA; CDR2 reads SQIVND (reference sequence). The CDR3 runs 14 residues. CDR3 region: CASSIGISDYGYTF. CDR3 in DNA: TGTGCCAGTAGTATAGGTATCTCAGACTATGGCTACACCTTC.

Many counts were recorded for this clone. The chain links TRBV12-3 or TRBV12-4 to TRBJ1-6; 8 nucleotides agree with TRBD1. The CDR3 extends over 14 amino acids. Trimming removed 4 bases from V and 9 bases from J; junction bases left unmatched: 5. CDR3 coding DNA: TGTGCCAGCAGTTGGCAGGGGGCCGTTTCACCCCTCCACTTT. Protein sequence: CASSWQGAVSPLHF.

This clone was seen repeatedly, ten times or more. This chain connects TRBV27 to TRBJ2-5; the D is unclear. The CDR3 runs 13 residues. Deletions cut 5 bases from V and 5 bases from J, with 12 bases between. Germline CDR1 is MNHEY and CDR2 is SMNVEV (reference sequence). DNA for the CDR3: TGTGCCAGCAGTGAGATCGGGTGGGAGACCCAGTACTTC. Translation gives CASSEIGWETQYF.